This T cell receptor (beta chain) is from a study of T cell responses to AZD1222 COVID-19 vaccine. On the study more broadly: Second-dose intervals near 4 or 12 weeks were combined.

The table came from immunoSEQ multiplex PCR; TCRdb's copy has only in-frame clones and leaves some out. The table lists 70,000 to 85,000 clones, approximately 90% of them singletons. The TCR comes from an adult in good health. The source was peripheral blood, collected on day 0 of AZD1222 vaccination.

The CDR3 DNA is TGTGCCAGCAGCTTAGGCGGGGGTGGCACAGATACGCAGTATTTT. Translated: CASSLGGGGTDTQYF. This chain joins TRBV11-3 and TRBJ2-3, with 7 bases aligning to TRBD2. Per germline, CDR1 SGHNT and CDR2 YENEEA. The CDR3 loop spans 15 amino acids. The ends lost 1 base at V and 1 base at J; junction bases unmatched: 2.